Reported below is one TCR beta chain. The target antigen is unknown. The sample has other DNA sequences that encode this CDR3 too. This sample is drawn from a study of shared clonotypes between healthy human individuals. Study conclusions and caveats: In the sorted subsets, rarefaction showed sequencing was incomplete despite large depth. In contrast to clonotypes shared by all four donors, non-shared clonotypes had lower generation probabilities. The authors expected sequencing depth to affect clonotype sharing among donors.

Some clones are missing from TCRdb's copy, which holds only in-frame ones; the method was immunoSEQ multiplex PCR. The data hold roughly 1,000,000 clones, with approximately 80% observed a single time. CDR3 length: 13 residues. Germline loops: CDR1 SGDLS, CDR2 YYNGEE. V was pared by 2 bases and J by 1 base, with 7 bases between. The sample comprised memory CD4+ T cells from PBMCs. Subset described: CD45RA-negative fraction. The origin of this receptor is a man aged 18 to 30 in good health. Some clones in this sample may be carry-over from other donors' samples. This sequence joins TRBV9 and TRBJ2-7; D is ambiguous. The CDR3: CASSVTDSYEQYF. For the CDR3, the DNA is TGTGCCAGCAGCGTGACGGATTCCTACGAGCAGTACTTC.